The source of this T cell receptor (beta chain) is a study of blood T cell repertoires in COVID-19. The V and J ends lost 4 bases and 10 bases, in that order; junction bases with no gene match: 14. Germline V lookup: CDR1 SQVTM, CDR2 ANQGSEA. The length of the CDR3 is 15 residues. In the study's own analysis: Reference gene primer amplification gave estimated nucleated cell counts. The protocol was immunoSEQ multiplex PCR, while the TCRdb copy is restricted to in-frame clones and leaves out a portion. That table gives V, J and clone size, and the DNA gave D and trimming. The profile shows 40,000 or so clones, roughly 70% of them singletons.

The sample consisted of peripheral blood. The sequence came from a man older than 75 with acute or convalescent COVID-19. This chain joins TRBV29-1 and TRBJ1-2, with 11 bases matching TRBD1. In DNA form, the CDR3 reads TGCAGCGTTGTCCCCCTAGGACAGGGGGCATCTGACTACACCTTC. It codes for CSVVPLGQGASDYTF.